This section outlines one T cell receptor (beta chain) sequence together with its context. This specimen comes from a study of blood T cell repertoires in COVID-19. Whole-study context: Whether acute or convalescent, the COVID-19 samples came from the United States, Italy and Spain. Sources were T cells, B-cell-depleted T cells, or PBMCs; the material itself was cDNA or gDNA.

The CDR3 loop spans 16 amino acids. The ends lost 10 bases at V and 0 bases at J; junction bases unmatched: 10. Per the germline V gene, CDR1 is LNHDA and CDR2 is SQIVND (reference sequence). Original analysis: Cell counts per sample came from amplifying reference gene primers. Only in-frame clones appear in the TCRdb table, and some are missing; sequencing was by immunoSEQ multiplex PCR. The D gene and trimming were derived from the DNA, and the V and J assignments and clone size from that table. Of approximately 220,000 clones in the sample, 80% were seen once. Assignments of participants to cohorts depended upon their own reported clinical history.

Sequences were obtained from PBMCs or T cells enriched from blood (not recorded which). The receptor was derived from a woman in her thirties or forties with acute COVID-19. This chain links TRBV19 with TRBJ1-4, with 8 bases lining up with TRBD1. The CDR3 nucleotides read TGTGCCACAAGGGGCAGGGGGCTAGCAACTAATGAAAAACTGTTTTTT. Its translation is CATRGRGLATNEKLFF.